Below are 10 T cell receptor beta chains sequenced from a single sample in a study of blood T cell repertoires in COVID-19. Here immunoSEQ multiplex PCR was the method, and the copy in TCRdb shows in-frame clones only, minus some. This table has around 72,000 clones, approximately 89% appearing once. The source material was peripheral blood. Receptor source: a woman in her sixties or seventies with acute or convalescent COVID-19.

V is TRBV29-1 and J is TRBJ1-4, with D tentatively TRBD1 (5 bases). Trimming removed 0 bases from V and 8 bases from J, with 16 bases in between. Germline loops: CDR1 SQVTM, CDR2 ANQGSEA. The CDR3 sequence is 15 residues long. For the CDR3, the DNA is TGCAGCGTTGAAGATTACCGGGGGAGTGGAGAAAAACTGTTTTTT. Translating gives CSVEDYRGSGEKLFF.

The J gene is TRBJ2-1, the V gene TRBV30; 9 bases match TRBD2. This CDR3 contains 15 residues. In germline, CDR1 is GTSNPN, CDR2 SVGIG (reference sequence). J was trimmed by 0 bases and V by 0 bases; bases with no gene match: 0. The CDR3 DNA reads as TGTGCCTGGAGTGTAGCGGGAGGCTCCTACAATGAGCAGTTCTTC. Translation: CAWSVAGGSYNEQFF.

This clone was detected only once. The chain combines TRBV2 with TRBJ1-1; 8 bases agree with TRBD1. There are 15 residues in the CDR3. Trimming removed 7 bases from V and 1 base from J; junction bases left unmatched: 8. Germline V lookup: CDR1 SNHLY, CDR2 FYNNEI. CDR3 sequence: CASIAGQGRNTEAFF. The CDR3 DNA reads TGTGCCAGCATCGCTGGACAGGGCAGGAACACTGAAGCTTTCTTT.

The CDR3 protein is CASSSRANYGYTF. CDR3 bases: TGTGCCAGCAGCTCACGCGCTAACTATGGCTACACCTTC. The rearrangement uses TRBV7-9 and TRBJ1-2, with no clear D. The CDR3 totals 13 residues. The V and J ends lost 4 bases and 0 bases respectively, with 6 bases between them. The V gene's germline CDR1 is SEHNR and CDR2 FQNEAQ (reference sequence).

The genes are TRBV7-9 and TRBJ1-3; 7 bases match TRBD1. The CDR3 is made up of 15 amino acids. J was trimmed by 2 bases and V by 5 bases; bases with no gene match: 6. Germline V gene lookup returns CDR1 SEHNR and CDR2 FQNEAQ (reference sequence). This chain's CDR3 is CASSLQGSTGNTIYF. For the CDR3, the DNA is TGTGCCAGCAGCCTACAGGGGTCTACTGGAAACACCATATATTTT.

V is TRBV27 and J is TRBJ2-5, with D possibly TRBD1 on 6 matching bases. The germline gives CDR1 MNHEY, CDR2 SMNVEV (reference sequence). CDR3 size: 15 residues. Trimming removed 2 bases at V and 4 bases at J, with 14 bases between. The CDR3 region is CASSLGTQGSETQYF. DNA of the CDR3: TGTGCCAGCAGTTTAGGGACCCAGGGGTCAGAGACCCAGTACTTC.

The J gene is TRBJ2-7, the V gene TRBV28, with TRBD2 identical over 8 bases. V shed 7 bases, J shed 5 bases, and the junction held 10 bases outside the gene matches. CDR1 and CDR2 from the germline V gene are MDHEN and SYDVKM. The CDR3 spans 14 residues. The CDR3 region is CASTSGGGKNEQYF. CDR3 coding DNA: TGTGCCAGCACCTCGGGGGGGGGCAAGAACGAGCAGTACTTC.

The chain carries TRBV7-2 and TRBJ2-2; 8 bases map to TRBD2. The V segment lost 3 bases and the J segment 7 bases; nucleotides outside the gene matches: 13. CDR1 is SGHTA and CDR2 is FQGNSA in the germline V gene. This CDR3 spans 17 amino acids. This CDR3 reads CASSFGIRPRGGGELFF. The CDR3 DNA follows: TGTGCCAGCAGCTTCGGCATTAGGCCCCGGGGGGGCGGGGAGCTGTTTTTT.

CDR3 bases: TGTGCCAGCAGTCCCTTTAGCGGTTATACCACAGATACGCAGTATTTT. This codes for CASSPFSGYTTDTQYF. This chain links TRBV28 with TRBJ2-3; TRBD2 is a possible D gene (6 bases). Germline loops: CDR1 MDHEN, CDR2 SYDVKM. Trimming took off 5 bases at V and 2 bases at J, with 17 bases between the two ends. The CDR3 loop spans 16 amino acids.

V usage is TRBV30 and J usage is TRBJ2-2; tentatively, D is TRBD1 (6 bases). Germline V gene sequence: CDR1 GTSNPN, CDR2 SVGIG (reference sequence). CDR3 length equals 16 residues. The germline V and J ends were trimmed by 0 bases and 5 bases, with 16 bases remaining between them. CDR3 nucleotide sequence: TGTGCCTGGAGTGTACGTCGGGCAGGGGATACCGGGGAGCTGTTTTTT. As protein: CAWSVRRAGDTGELFF.